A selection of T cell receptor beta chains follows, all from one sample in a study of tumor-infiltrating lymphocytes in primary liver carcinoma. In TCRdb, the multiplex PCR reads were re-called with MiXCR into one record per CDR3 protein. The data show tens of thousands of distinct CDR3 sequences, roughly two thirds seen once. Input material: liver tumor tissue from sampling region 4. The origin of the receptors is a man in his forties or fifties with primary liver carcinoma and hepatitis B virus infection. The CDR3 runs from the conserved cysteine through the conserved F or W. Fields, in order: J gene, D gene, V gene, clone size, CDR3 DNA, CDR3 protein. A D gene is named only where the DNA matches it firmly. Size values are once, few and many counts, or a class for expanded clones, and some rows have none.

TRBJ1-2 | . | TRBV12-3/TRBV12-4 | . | TGTGCCATAAGGGGTGTTACCTATGGCTACATCTTC | CAIRGVTYGYIF
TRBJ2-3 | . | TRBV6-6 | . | TGTGCCAGCACTCCCATCGCGGCTGGAGTCACAGATACGCAGTTTTTT | CASTPIAAGVTDTQFF
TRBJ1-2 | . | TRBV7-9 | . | TGTGTCAGCAGCATATCTGGGGGAGAGCTGGGCTACACCTTC | CVSSISGGELGYTF
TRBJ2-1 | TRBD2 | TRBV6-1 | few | TGTGCCAGCAGTGAAGGGACTAGCGGGGGCAATGAGCAGTTCTTC | CASSEGTSGGNEQFF
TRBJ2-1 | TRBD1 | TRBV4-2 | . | TGCGCCAGCAGCCACGCCGGGGGACAGGGGAACAATAAGCAGTTCTTC | CASSHAGGQGNNKQFF
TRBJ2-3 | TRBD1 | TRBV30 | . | TGTGCCTTAAACAGGGGGCTCGGCAAAGATACGCAGTATTTT | CALNRGLGKDTQYF
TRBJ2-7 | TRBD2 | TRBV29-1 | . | TGCGGCGTTGCTACTAGCGGGACCGAAGCCGAGCAGTGCTTC | CGVATSGTEAEQCF
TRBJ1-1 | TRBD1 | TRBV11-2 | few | TGTGCCAGGAGCCCATCCAGGGGGTTGGTGAACACTGGAGCATTCTTT | CARSPSRGLVNTGAFF
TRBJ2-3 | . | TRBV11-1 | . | TGTGCCAGCAGCTCTGCGGGAAGCTCTGTTGGAGCCTGCACAGATACGCAGTATTTT | CASSSAGSSVGACTDTQYF
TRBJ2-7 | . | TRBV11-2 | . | TGTGCCATCAGCTTATATCTGGAGACAGAAATCTACGAGCAGTACTTC | CAISLYLETEIYEQYF
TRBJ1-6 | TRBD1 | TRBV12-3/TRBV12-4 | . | TGTGCCAGCAGTCCGCCGGGACAGAATAATTCACCCCTCCACTTT | CASSPPGQNNSPLHF
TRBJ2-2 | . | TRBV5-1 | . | TGCGCCAGTAGCTTATATCACAGGACGAACACCAGGGAGCTGTTTTTT | CASSLYHRTNTRELFF
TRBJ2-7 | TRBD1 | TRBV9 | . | TGTGCCAACAGCGCGGGGACAGGGATATACGAGCAGTACTTC | CANSAGTGIYEQYF
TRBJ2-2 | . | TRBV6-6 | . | TGTGTCATCTCCGTCGCCAGAGGGACCGGGGAGCTGTTTTTT | CVISVARGTGELFF
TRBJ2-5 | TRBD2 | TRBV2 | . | TGTACCAGCAGCCCCACCCCGCTAGCGGGAGTCCAAGAGACCCAGTACTTC | CTSSPTPLAGVQETQYF
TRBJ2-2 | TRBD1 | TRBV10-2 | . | TGTGCCAGCATCAGGACCCGACAGGGGAAGAAAACCGGGGAGCTGTTTTTT | CASIRTRQGKKTGELFF
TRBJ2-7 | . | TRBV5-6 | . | TGTGCTGGCAGCTTGTTCCTCTTCTCATACGAGCAGTACTTC | CAGSLFLFSYEQYF
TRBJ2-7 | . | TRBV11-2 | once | TGTGTCAGCAGCTTTTGGCGCGACAGAGTGGTCTCCTACGAGCAGTACTTC | CVSSFWRDRVVSYEQYF
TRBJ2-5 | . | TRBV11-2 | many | TGTGCCAGCAGTCGTTGGACTGGTCCCGCGGAGACCCGGTACTTC | CASSRWTGPAETRYF
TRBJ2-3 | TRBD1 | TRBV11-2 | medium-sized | TGTGCCAGCAGCTTACCCGGACAGGGGCCGGATACGCAGTATTTT | CASSLPGQGPDTQYF
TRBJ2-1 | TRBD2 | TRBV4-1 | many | TGCGCCAGCAGCCAAGACCGAGGAGGGAGGGCCAGGGTTCGCAATGAGCAGTTCTTC | CASSQDRGGRARVRNEQFF
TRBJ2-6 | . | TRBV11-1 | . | TGTGCCAGCAGCAGGAACCCTGGGGCCAACGTCCTGGCTTTC | CASSRNPGANVLAF
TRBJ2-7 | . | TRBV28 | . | TGTCCCAGCATTCTCGGGTTCTCCTACGAGCAGTACTTC | CPSILGFSYEQYF
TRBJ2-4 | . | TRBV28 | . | TGTGCCAGCAGCCCTCCCTGGTTGGCCAGAAACATACAGTACTTC | CASSPPWLARNIQYF
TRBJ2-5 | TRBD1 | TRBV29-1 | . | TGTAGCGTTGAAGCGAACAGGGGGCGAGCAGAGACCCAGCACTTC | CSVEANRGRAETQHF
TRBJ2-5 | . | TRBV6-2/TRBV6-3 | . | . | CANSYFGETHYF
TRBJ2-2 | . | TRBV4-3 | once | TGCACGAGCAGCCAAGATTGGGCCGCCGGGGAGCTGTTTTTT | CTSSQDWAAGELFF
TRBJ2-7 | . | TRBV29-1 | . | TGCGGCGTTGTTCAGGGTGGGGCCTACGAGCAGTACTTC | CGVVQGGAYEQYF
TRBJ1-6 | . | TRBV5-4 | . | TGTGCCAGCAGCGAGTATAGATCACCCCTCCACTTT | CASSEYRSPLHF
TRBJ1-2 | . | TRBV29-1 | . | TGCAGCGTACTGGGAAGCCACGACGGGCGCTACACCTTC | CSVLGSHDGRYTF
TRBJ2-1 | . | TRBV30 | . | TGTGCCTGGAGGCGGCCGTGGTCTGAGTCCTACAATGAGCAGTTCTTC | CAWRRPWSESYNEQFF
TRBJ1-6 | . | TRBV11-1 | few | TGTGCCAGCAGCCGGACACTGGTTCCACCTCTCCACTTT | CASSRTLVPPLHF
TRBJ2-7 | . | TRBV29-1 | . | TGCAGCGTGGTTTGGGGTAATCACGAGCAGTACTTC | CSVVWGNHEQYF
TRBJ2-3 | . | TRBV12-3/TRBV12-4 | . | TGCGCCAGCAGTTTAAGGATAGCATCGACAGATACGCAGTATTTT | CASSLRIASTDTQYF
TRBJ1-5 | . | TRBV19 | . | TGTGCCAGTAGTCCGCAGGGGATGCTTATGGGGCATTTT | CASSPQGMLMGHF
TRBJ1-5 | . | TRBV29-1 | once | TGCAGCGTGAAACTGGCAGGCCGAAATCGGCCCCAGCATTTT | CSVKLAGRNRPQHF
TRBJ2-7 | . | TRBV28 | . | TGTGCCAGCAGTCTGGGGGGGCATGTTTCCTACGAGCAGTGCTTC | CASSLGGHVSYEQCF
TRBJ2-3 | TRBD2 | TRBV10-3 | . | TGCGTCATCAGGCACACTAGCGGGTCTAGCACAGATACGCAGTATTTT | CVIRHTSGSSTDTQYF
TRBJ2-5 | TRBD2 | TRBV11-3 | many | TGTGCCAGCAGCACAGGGACTAGCGGGAGCGGGGAGGCCCAGTACTTC | CASSTGTSGSGEAQYF
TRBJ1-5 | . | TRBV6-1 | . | TGTGCCAGCAGCCGGATAGCTGATAGCAATCGGCCCCAGCATTTT | CASSRIADSNRPQHF
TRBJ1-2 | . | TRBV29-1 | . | TGCAGCGTTGACAGCGTTAACTGTGGCTACGCCTTC | CSVDSVNCGYAF
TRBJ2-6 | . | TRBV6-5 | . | TGTGCCAGCACCGAGTGGGAGGCCAACATCCTGACCTTC | CASTEWEANILTF
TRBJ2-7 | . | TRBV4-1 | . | TGCGCCAGCAGCCAAGATAGGGACAAGGAGGAGCAGTACTTC | CASSQDRDKEEQYF
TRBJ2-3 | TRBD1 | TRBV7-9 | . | TGTGCCGGCAGCAGGACAGGGGGCGGCGAGGATACGCAGTATTTT | CAGSRTGGGEDTQYF
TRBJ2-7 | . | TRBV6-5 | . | TGTGCCAGCAGTTACTCGATGGTAAGCCTATTGAGCTCCTACGAGCAATACTTC | CASSYSMVSLLSSYEQYF